This T cell receptor beta chain was identified during a study of cytotoxic CD8 clonotypes in ibrutinib-treated CLL (dated by TCRdb to the early 2020s). Background for the entire study: The cohort was composed of more than ten relapsed/refractory and 15 treatment-naive patients; IGHV unmutated status was identified in 17 patients. Cryopreserved peripheral blood mononuclear cells were collected before treatment, at response, and at either disease progression or sustained remission. An average of 255,043 productive templates and about 100,000 productive rearrangements was obtained per sample. Response samples were obtained after a median of 12 months of treatment, with a range of about 6 to 36 months. Longitudinal samples were obtainable from about 30% of the 86 participants in the trial. Every sample from remission and from progressive disease was obtained while the patients were still on ibrutinib. Partial responses were observed in about 24 patients and complete responses in 2; after a median follow-up of 68 months, remission was maintained in 14 patients and progression was observed in some twelve. Summary of the overall study and its limitations: Baseline clonality exceeded that of age-matched healthy donors and correlated strongly with circulating CD8+ T-cell counts. Sampling times were not matched between patients in sustained remission and patients whose disease was progressing, and lymph node repertoires were not examined. Clonality increased at ibrutinib response, stayed stable in sustained remission, and fell back toward baseline at progression. Public clonotypes were rare and either shrank or stayed stable during treatment, and the rise in clonality at ibrutinib response reflected expansion of private clonotypes.

As concerns this clone: Its antigen is still unknown. No qualities accompany the bases; no much larger clone lies one base away.

The time point label, read with the paper, signifies: around 25 months on ibrutinib. For TCR beta library preparation, 1.5 to 2 micrograms of genomic DNA were isolated from cryopreserved PBMCs. Longitudinal blood samples from CLL patients on ibrutinib monotherapy underwent high-throughput TCR beta sequencing. The patients took part in an open-label, single-center phase 2 trial of ibrutinib monotherapy. On a MiSeq, deep resolution sequencing aimed for a depth between 1 in 1 million and 1 in 200,000 T cells, with each clonotype covered about 9.9x on average. The immunoSEQ hsTCRB Kit was used to generate the TCR beta libraries. For the original study's pipeline: Data were analyzed with ImmunoSEQ Data Assistant and ImmunoSEQ Analyzer, with V, D and J genes assigned per IMGT definitions. Clonality, with values ranging from 0 to 1, was calculated as one minus the normalized Shannon entropy of productive rearrangement frequencies. Only overrepresented clonotypes making up at least 0.05% of each patient's repertoire were included in the public clonotype analysis. About a dozen repertoires from age-matched healthy donors, obtained from immuneACCESS, served as clonality controls. TCRdb took over this immuneACCESS table, retaining in-frame rearrangements with V and J assigned. Such tables are incomplete; in checked studies, under half of the missing clones stem from an unresolved V gene, and the remainder is unexplained. D and trimming were read from the DNA, whereas the V and J calls and clone size are those reported in that table. For this sample the table gives roughly 250,000 clones, of which around three quarters were detected only once. Roughly 14% of the sample belongs to the ten largest clones.

CDR1 and CDR2 are read off the germline V gene as SGDLS and YYNGEE. V loses 0 bases, J loses 0 bases, and the germline ends lie 4 bases apart. The CDR3 spans 14 residues, from the cysteine through the phenylalanine. Kept here is only the CDR3 DNA, which spans 42 bases and is read in frame from base 1. The sequencing used PBMCs, collected after 24 months of ibrutinib treatment. Recombination joined TRBV9 with TRBJ1-5, with the D gene not clear enough to name. The clonotype comes from a human donor with chronic lymphocytic leukemia. This receptor carries the CDR3 CASSVEGSNQPQHF. DNA sequence: TGTGCCAGCAGCGTAGAAGGTAGCAATCAGCCCCAGCATTTT. Reference TRBV9 and TRBJ1-5 genes cover what lies past the CDR3, so the full variable domain is DSGVTQTPKHLITATGQRVTLRCSPRSGDLSVYWYQQSLDQGLQFLIQYYNGEERAKGNILERFSAQQFPDLHSELNLSSLELGDSALYFCASSVEGSNQPQHFGDGTRLSIL.